These 5 T cell receptor beta chains were sequenced from one sample in a study of T cell responses to AZD1222 COVID-19 vaccine. Sequencing used immunoSEQ multiplex PCR; TCRdb keeps in-frame clones, though not all of them. The data contain about 270,000 clones, 94% of them singletons. Sequenced material: peripheral blood, taken 28 days after the second AZD1222 dose. Every receptor here comes from an adult who received the AZD1222 COVID-19 vaccine.

This clone was picked up one time. The CDR3 is CASSPRTGADQPQHF. The CDR3 bases are TGTGCCAGCAGTCCGAGGACAGGGGCAGATCAGCCCCAGCATTTT. The chain uses TRBV2 and TRBJ1-5; 9 bases match TRBD1. From germline, CDR1 is SNHLY and CDR2 FYNNEI. J lost 5 bases, V lost 5 bases, and 7 bases had no gene match. This CDR3 is built from 15 residues.

This clone was observed once. The rearrangement uses TRBV6-2 or TRBV6-3 and TRBJ1-5; D remains ambiguous. The CDR3 sequence is 15 residues long. Germline CDR1 is MNHEY and CDR2 is SVGEGT. V dropped 4 bases and J dropped 4 bases, with 14 bases sitting between them. The chain's CDR3 is CASSLLGGENQPQHF. The CDR3 coding sequence is TGTGCCAGCAGTTTGCTGGGAGGAGAGAATCAGCCCCAGCATTTT.

This sequence joins TRBV5-1 and TRBJ1-1; 7 nucleotides line up with TRBD1. The CDR3 totals 14 residues. Germline CDR1 reads SGHRS; CDR2 reads YFSETQ. With 2 bases clipped from V and 3 bases from J, the junction kept 4 bases outside the gene matches. For the CDR3, the DNA is TGCGCCAGCAGCTTTTCTACAGGGGACACTGAAGCTTTCTTT. It codes for CASSFSTGDTEAFF.

The chain joins TRBV5-1 to TRBJ1-5; no clear D. The CDR3 extends over 13 amino acids. The germline gives CDR1 SGHRS, CDR2 YFSETQ. The ends were cut back, 7 bases at V and 3 bases at J, with 11 bases in the middle. CDR3 coding DNA: TGCGCCAGCGCAGCGGGCATCAATCAGCCCCAGCATTTT. Translation: CASAAGINQPQHF.

The rearrangement links TRBV24-1 to TRBJ2-2, with 9 bases matching TRBD1. This CDR3 is 16 amino acids long. V lost 4 bases and J lost 6; bases outside the gene matches: 8. Germline lookup yields CDR1 KGHDR and CDR2 SFDVKD. In DNA, the CDR3 is TGTGCCACCAGTGACACGTACAGGGGGCAGGCCGGGGAGCTGTTTTTT. Translated: CATSDTYRGQAGELFF.